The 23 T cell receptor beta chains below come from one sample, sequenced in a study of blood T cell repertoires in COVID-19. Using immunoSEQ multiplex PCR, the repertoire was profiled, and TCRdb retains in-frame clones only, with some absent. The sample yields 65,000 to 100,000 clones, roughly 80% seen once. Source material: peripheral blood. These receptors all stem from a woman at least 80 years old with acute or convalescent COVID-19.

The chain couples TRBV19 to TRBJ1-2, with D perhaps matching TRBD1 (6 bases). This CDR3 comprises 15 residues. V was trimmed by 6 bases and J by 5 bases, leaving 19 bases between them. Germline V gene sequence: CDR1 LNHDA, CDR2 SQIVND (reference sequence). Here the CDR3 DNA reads TGTGCCAGTAGCAGAGACAGGATCTGGGAGTATGGCTACACCTTC. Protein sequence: CASSRDRIWEYGYTF.

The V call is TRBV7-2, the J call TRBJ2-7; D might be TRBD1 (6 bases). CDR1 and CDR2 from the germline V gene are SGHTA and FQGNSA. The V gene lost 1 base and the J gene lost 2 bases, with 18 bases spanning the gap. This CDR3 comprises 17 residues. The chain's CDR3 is CASSLGTATYYPYEQYF. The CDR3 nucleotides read TGTGCCAGCAGCTTAGGGACAGCCACTTACTACCCCTACGAGCAGTACTTC.

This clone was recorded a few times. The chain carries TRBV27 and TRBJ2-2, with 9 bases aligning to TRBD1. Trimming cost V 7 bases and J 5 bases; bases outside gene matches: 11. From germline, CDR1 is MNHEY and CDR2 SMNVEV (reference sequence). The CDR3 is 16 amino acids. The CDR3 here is CASTPEGQGKTGELFF. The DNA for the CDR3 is TGTGCCAGCACCCCAGAGGGACAGGGAAAGACCGGGGAGCTGTTTTTT.

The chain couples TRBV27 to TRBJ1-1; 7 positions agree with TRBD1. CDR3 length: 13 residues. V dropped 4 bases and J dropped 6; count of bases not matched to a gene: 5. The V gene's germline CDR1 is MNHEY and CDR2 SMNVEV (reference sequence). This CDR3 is CASSSTGVPEAFF. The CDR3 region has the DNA TGTGCCAGCAGTTCTACAGGGGTCCCTGAAGCTTTCTTT.

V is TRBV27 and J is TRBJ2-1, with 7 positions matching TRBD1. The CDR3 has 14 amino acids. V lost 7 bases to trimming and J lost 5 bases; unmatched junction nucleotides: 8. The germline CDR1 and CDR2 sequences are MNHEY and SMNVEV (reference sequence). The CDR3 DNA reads TGTGCCAGCACTACACAGGGGAGACACAATGAGCAGTTCTTC. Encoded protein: CASTTQGRHNEQFF.

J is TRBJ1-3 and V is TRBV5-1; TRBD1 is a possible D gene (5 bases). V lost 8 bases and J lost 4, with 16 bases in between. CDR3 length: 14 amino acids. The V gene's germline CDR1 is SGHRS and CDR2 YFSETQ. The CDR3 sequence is CASCIGGSGNTIYF. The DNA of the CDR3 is TGCGCCAGTTGTATCGGGGGGTCAGGAAACACCATATATTTT.

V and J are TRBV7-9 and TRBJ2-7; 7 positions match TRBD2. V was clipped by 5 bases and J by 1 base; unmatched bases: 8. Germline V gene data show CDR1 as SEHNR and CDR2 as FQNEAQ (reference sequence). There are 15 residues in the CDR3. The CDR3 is CASSHSSGLSYEQYF. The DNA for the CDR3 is TGTGCCAGCAGCCACTCTAGCGGCCTTTCCTACGAGCAGTACTTC.

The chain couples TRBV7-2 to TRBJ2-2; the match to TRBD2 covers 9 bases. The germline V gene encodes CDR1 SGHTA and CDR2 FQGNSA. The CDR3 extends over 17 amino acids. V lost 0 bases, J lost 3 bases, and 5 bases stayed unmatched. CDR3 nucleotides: TGTGCCAGCAGCTTAGCGCCGCGGGGGGGCGACACCGGGGAGCTGTTTTTT. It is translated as CASSLAPRGGDTGELFF.

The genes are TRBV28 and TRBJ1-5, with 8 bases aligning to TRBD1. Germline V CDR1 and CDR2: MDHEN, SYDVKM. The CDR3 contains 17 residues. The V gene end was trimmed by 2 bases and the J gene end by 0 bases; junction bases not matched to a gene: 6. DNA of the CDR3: TGTGCCAGCAGTTTACCCGGACAGGGTTATAGCAATCAGCCCCAGCATTTT. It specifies CASSLPGQGYSNQPQHF. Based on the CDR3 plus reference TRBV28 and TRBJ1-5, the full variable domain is DVKVTQSSRYLVKRTGEKVFLECVQDMDHENMFWYRQDPGLGLRLIYFSYDVKMKEKGDIPEGYSVSREKKERFSLILESASTNQTSMYLCASSLPGQGYSNQPQHFGDGTRLSIL.

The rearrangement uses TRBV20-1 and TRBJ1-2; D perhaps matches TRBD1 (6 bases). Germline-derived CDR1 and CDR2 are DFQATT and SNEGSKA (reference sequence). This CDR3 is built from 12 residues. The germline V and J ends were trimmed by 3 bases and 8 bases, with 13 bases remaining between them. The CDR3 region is CSASSGGRGYTF. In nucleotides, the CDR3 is TGCAGTGCTAGTTCCGGGGGGCGCGGCTACACCTTC.

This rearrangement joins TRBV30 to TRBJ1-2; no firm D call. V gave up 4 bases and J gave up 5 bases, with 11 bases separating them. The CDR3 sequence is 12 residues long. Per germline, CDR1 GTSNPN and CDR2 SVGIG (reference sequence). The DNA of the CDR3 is TGTGCCTGGAATCCGGGAACATATGGCTACACCTTC. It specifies CAWNPGTYGYTF.

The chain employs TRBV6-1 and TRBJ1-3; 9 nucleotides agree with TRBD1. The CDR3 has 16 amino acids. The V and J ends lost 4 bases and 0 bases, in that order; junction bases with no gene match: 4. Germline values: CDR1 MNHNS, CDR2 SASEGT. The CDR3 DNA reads TGTGCCAGCAGTGGGACACAGGGGGCCTCTGGAAACACCATATATTTT. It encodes CASSGTQGASGNTIYF.

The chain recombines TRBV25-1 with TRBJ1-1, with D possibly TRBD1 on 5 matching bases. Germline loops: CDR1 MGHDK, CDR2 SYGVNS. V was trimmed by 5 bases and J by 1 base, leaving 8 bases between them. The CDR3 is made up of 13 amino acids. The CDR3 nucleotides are TGTGCCAGCAGTCTTACAGGGAACACTGAAGCTTTCTTT. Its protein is CASSLTGNTEAFF.

CDR3 coding DNA: TGTGCCAGCAGCCGGACAGGGGACTCTGGAAACACCATATATTTT. Its protein is CASSRTGDSGNTIYF. The rearrangement joins TRBV7-2 to TRBJ1-3; 9 bases are a match to TRBD1. Unmatched junction bases numbered 2, after V lost 5 bases and J lost 0 bases. The CDR3 extends over 15 amino acids. Germline assignment: CDR1 SGHTA and CDR2 FQGNSA.

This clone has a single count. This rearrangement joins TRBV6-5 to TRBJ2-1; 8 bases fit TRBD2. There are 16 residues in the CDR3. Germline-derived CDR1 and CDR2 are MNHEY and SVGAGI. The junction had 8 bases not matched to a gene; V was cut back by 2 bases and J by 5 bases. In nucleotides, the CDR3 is TGTGCCAGCAGTTACGCGAGGCGGGGGGCCAACAATGAGCAGTTCTTC. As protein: CASSYARRGANNEQFF.

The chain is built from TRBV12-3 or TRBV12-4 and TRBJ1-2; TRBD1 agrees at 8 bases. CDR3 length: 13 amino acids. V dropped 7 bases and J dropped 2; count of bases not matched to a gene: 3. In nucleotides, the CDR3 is TGTGCCAGCATTCGACAGGGGAACTATGGCTACACCTTC. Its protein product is CASIRQGNYGYTF.

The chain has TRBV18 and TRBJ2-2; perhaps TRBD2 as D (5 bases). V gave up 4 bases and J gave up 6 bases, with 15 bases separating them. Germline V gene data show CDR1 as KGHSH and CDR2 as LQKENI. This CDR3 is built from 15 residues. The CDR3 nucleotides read TGTGCCAGCTCACTTGGACGAGGGTTAGCCGGGGAGCTGTTTTTT. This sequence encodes CASSLGRGLAGELFF. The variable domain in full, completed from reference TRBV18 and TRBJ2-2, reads NAGVMQNPRHLVRRRGQEARLRCSPMKGHSHVYWYRQLPEEGLKFMVYLQKENIIDESGMPKERFSAEFPKEGPSILRIQQVVRGDSAAYFCASSLGRGLAGELFFGEGSRLTVL.

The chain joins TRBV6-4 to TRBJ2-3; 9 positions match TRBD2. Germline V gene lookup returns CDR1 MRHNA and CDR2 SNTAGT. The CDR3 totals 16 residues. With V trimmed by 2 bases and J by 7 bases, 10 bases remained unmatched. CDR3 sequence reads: CASSDRVAGGQYTQYF. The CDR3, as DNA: TGTGCCAGCAGTGACCGGGTGGCGGGGGGGCAATATACGCAGTATTTT.

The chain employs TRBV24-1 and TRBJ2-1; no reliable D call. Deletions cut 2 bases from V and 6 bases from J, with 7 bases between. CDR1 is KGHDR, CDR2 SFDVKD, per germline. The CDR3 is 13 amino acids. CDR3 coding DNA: TGTGCCACCAGTGATTCACGGAGCAATGAGCAGTTCTTC. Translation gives CATSDSRSNEQFF.

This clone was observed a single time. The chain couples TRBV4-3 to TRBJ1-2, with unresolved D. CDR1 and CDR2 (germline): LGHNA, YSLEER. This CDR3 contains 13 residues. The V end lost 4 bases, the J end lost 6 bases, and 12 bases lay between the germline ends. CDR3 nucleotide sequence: TGCGCCAGCAGCCCCGCAGGTTATCATGGCTACACCTTC. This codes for CASSPAGYHGYTF.

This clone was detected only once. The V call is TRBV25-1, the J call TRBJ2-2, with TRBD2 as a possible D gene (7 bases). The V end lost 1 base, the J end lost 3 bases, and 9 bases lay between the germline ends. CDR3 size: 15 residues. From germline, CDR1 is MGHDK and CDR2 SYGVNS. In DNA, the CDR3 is TGTGCCAGCAGTGAATTAGGGGGGGACACCGGGGAGCTGTTTTTT. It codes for CASSELGGDTGELFF. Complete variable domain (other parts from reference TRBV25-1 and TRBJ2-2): EADIYQTPRYLVIGTGKKITLECSQTMGHDKMYWYQQDPGMELHLIHYSYGVNSTEKGDLSSESTVSRIRTEHFPLTLESARPSHTSQYLCASSELGGDTGELFFGEGSRLTVL.

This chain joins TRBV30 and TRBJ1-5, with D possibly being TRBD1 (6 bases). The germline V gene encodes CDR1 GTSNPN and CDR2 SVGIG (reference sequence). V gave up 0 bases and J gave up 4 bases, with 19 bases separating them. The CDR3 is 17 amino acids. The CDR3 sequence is CAWSVGPKGGGNQPQHF. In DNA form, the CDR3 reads TGTGCCTGGAGTGTAGGACCAAAAGGGGGTGGAAATCAGCCCCAGCATTTT.

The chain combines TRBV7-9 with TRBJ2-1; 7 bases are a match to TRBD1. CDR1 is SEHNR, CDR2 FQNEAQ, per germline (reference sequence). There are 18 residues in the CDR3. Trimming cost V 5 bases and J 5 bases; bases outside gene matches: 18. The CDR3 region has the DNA TGTGCCAGCAGCGCTCCCTCCTCTACAGGGGAAGGTGACAATGAGCAGTTCTTC. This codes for CASSAPSSTGEGDNEQFF.